The clone carrying this T cell receptor beta chain was detected once. The data stem from a study of blood T cell repertoires in COVID-19. At the level of the study: From the United States, Italy and Spain came samples of acute and convalescent COVID-19. In each case, the material was cDNA or gDNA derived from T cells, B-cell-depleted T cells, or PBMCs.

Original analysis: Amplification from reference gene primers served as the basis for estimated nucleated cell counts. Sequencing was performed with immunoSEQ multiplex PCR; in TCRdb, only in-frame clones are kept and a portion is missing. V and J calls and clone size come straight from that table; D and trimming were deduced from the DNA. Altogether around 75,000 clones are present, more than 75% being singletons, with the ten largest covering around 1.5%. This CDR3 has 12 amino acids. Trimming shortened V by 4 bases and J by 4 bases, and 5 bases separated the two germline ends. Input material: peripheral blood. The genes are TRBV12-3 or TRBV12-4 and TRBJ1-5; the D is unclear. This receptor was identified in a human donor in a cohort sampled during active COVID-19. CDR3 DNA: TGTGCCAGCAGTTCGGGTAATCAGCCCCAGCATTTT. Amino acid sequence: CASSSGNQPQHF.